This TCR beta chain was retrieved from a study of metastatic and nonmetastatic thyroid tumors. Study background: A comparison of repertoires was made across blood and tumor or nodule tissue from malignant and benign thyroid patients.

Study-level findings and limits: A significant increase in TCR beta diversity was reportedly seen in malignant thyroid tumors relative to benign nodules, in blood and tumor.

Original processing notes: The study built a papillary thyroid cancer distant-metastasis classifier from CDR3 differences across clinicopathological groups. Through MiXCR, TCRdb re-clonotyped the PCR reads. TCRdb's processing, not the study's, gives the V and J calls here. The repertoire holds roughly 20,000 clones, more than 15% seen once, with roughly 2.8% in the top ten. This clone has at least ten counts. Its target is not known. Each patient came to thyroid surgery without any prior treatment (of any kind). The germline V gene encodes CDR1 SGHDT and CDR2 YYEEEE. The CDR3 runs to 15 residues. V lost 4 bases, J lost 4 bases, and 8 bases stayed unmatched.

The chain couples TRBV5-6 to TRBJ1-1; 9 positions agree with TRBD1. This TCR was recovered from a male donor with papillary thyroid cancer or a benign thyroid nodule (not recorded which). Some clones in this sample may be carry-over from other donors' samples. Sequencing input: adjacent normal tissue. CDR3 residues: CASSGGQGLPTEAFF. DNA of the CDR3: TGTGCCAGCAGCGGCGGACAGGGGTTACCCACTGAAGCTTTCTTT.